This record looks at one TCR beta chain sequence and its context. The data stem from a study of T cells in Graves' hyperthyroidism and ophthalmopathy. PBMCs came from around 9.7 ml fresh peripheral blood. TCR beta CDR3 regions were amplified from RNA. A set of HTBI primers served as the primers for a first-round RT-PCR of the TCR CDR3. From the multiplex PCR reads, TCRdb called clonotypes with MiXCR, one entry per CDR3 protein. This table has about 280,000 distinct CDR3 sequences, 25% to 30% appearing once. This CDR3 spans 17 amino acids. V lost 5 bases and J 2 bases, leaving 21 bases between the germline ends. Germline CDR1 MNHEY, CDR2 SVGEGT.

This chain links TRBV6-2 or TRBV6-3 with TRBJ2-5; D is perhaps TRBD2 (5 bases). The specimen was blood. The sequence was collected from a man between 40 and 49 years old with Graves' hyperthyroidism that later progressed to Graves' ophthalmopathy. The CDR3 is CASSTAREARSQETQYF. Here the CDR3 DNA reads TGTGCCAGCAGTACTGCCCGGGAAGCGCGATCACAAGAGACCCAGTACTTC.